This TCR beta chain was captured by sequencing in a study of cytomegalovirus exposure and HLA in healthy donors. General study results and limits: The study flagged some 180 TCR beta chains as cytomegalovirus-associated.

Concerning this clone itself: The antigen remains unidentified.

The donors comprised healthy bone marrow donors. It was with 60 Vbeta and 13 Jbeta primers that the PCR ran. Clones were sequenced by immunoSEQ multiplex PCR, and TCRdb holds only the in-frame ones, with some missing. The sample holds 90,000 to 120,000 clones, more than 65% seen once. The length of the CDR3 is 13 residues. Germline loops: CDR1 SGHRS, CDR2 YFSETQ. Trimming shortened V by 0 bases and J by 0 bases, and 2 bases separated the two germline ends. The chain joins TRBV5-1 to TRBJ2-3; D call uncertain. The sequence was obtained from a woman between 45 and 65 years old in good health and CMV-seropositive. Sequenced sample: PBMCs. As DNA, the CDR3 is TGCGCCAGCAGCTTGGCTAGCACAGATACGCAGTATTTT. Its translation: CASSLASTDTQYF.